These 29 T cell receptor beta chains originate from one sample sequenced in a study of regulatory T cells in long-lasting Graves disease. Combining iRepertoire HTBI primers with Arm-PCR of CDR3 regions, the authors built TCR beta libraries. TCRdb passed the multiplex PCR reads through MiXCR, listing each CDR3 protein once. The table shows about 400,000 distinct CDR3 sequences, with around 21% occurring only once. Time point meaning: persistent/refractory GD, antithyroid drugs over 5 years with positive TRAb. The TCR library was prepared using RNA isolated from PBMCs. The sample consisted of peripheral blood mononuclear cells (PBMCs), taken when the disease was refractory, from a patient treated with antithyroid drugs. The receptors stem from a female donor with Graves disease.

This clonotype was detected only a few times. V and J are TRBV27 and TRBJ2-7; 13 bases align to TRBD2. Germline V lookup: CDR1 MNHEY, CDR2 SMNVEV (reference sequence). Germline trimming cut 9 bases from V and 7 bases from J; bases unmatched to any gene: 9. This CDR3 comprises 14 residues. The CDR3: CASGLAGVAGEQYF. CDR3 sequence (DNA): TGTGCCAGTGGACTAGCGGGAGTGGCGGGTGAGCAGTACTTC.

The table lists this clonotype with a few counts. This chain uses TRBV28 with TRBJ2-2; D is undetermined. CDR3 length: 13 residues. Germline CDR1 MDHEN, CDR2 SYDVKM. Trimming took off 2 bases at V and 4 bases at J, with 5 bases between the two ends. The CDR3 loop is CASSLRPTGELFF. CDR3 bases: TGTGCCAGCAGTTTAAGACCCACCGGGGAGCTGTTTTTT. Full variable domain (remainder filled in from reference TRBV28 and TRBJ2-2): DVKVTQSSRYLVKRTGEKVFLECVQDMDHENMFWYRQDPGLGLRLIYFSYDVKMKEKGDIPEGYSVSREKKERFSLILESASTNQTSMYLCASSLRPTGELFFGEGSRLTVL.

In the case of this clonotype: One end of the junction is discordant with germline, which a read error may explain. The J gene is TRBJ2-7, the V gene TRBV12-3 or TRBV12-4; 8 positions agree with TRBD2. This CDR3 has 18 amino acids. The CDR3 DNA reads TGTGCCAGCAGTTTTTTTTTAGTGGGGGGAGCGGGAGTCCACGAGCGGTACTTC. Protein sequence: CASSFFLVGGAGVHERYF.

To note about this clonotype: A much larger clone sits a single nucleotide away, making a read error possible. This chain joins TRBV2 and TRBJ2-5, with D possibly called TRBD1 or TRBD2 (5 bases each). Trimming pared 8 bases from V and 1 base from J, leaving 17 bases between. The germline gives CDR1 SNHLY, CDR2 FYNNEI. This CDR3 comprises 15 residues. The CDR3 region has the DNA TGTGCCAGCGGCCCTACGGGGCCGATCCAAGAGACCCAGTACTTC. It specifies CASGPTGPIQETQYF.

This clonotype was seen a handful of times. This rearrangement joins TRBV6-2 or TRBV6-3 to TRBJ2-2, with 8 bases lining up with TRBD1. After removal of 3 bases from V and 7 bases from J, the junction contained 7 bases not matched to a gene. The V gene's germline CDR1 is MNHEY and CDR2 SVGEGT. The CDR3 is made up of 15 amino acids. The CDR3 sequence: CASSYRRGLGGELFF. As DNA, the CDR3 is TGTGCCAGCAGTTATCGCAGGGGGCTTGGCGGGGAGCTGTTTTTT.

This clonotype was observed at least ten times. CDR3 nucleotides: TGCAGTGCTACTGGACTAGCGGTCCATGTCGGGGAGACCCAGTACTTC. Amino acid sequence: CSATGLAVHVGETQYF. This chain uses TRBV20-1 with TRBJ2-5, with 10 bases lining up with TRBD2. CDR1 is DFQATT, CDR2 SNEGSKA, per germline (reference sequence). The V and J ends lost 4 bases and 5 bases, in that order; junction bases with no gene match: 13. The length of the CDR3 is 16 residues.

CDR3 nucleotides: TGTGCCAGCAGTGAGTGGCAGGGCAATCAGCCCCAGCATTTT. Translating it yields CASSEWQGNQPQHF. The chain employs TRBV2 and TRBJ1-5; unclear D gene. The length of the CDR3 is 14 residues. V was shortened by 3 bases and J by 2 bases, with 8 bases between the two germline ends. Looked up from germline, CDR1 is SNHLY and CDR2 is FYNNEI. Looking up the rest from reference TRBV2 and TRBJ1-5 gives the full variable domain: EPEVTQTPSHQVTQMGQEVILRCVPISNHLYFYWYRQILGQKVEFLVSFYNNEISEKSEIFDDQFSVERPDGSNFTLKIRSTKLEDSAMYFCASSEWQGNQPQHFGDGTRLSIL.

The count of this clonotype is one. The V and J genes are TRBV11-2 and TRBJ2-7, with 9 bases that match TRBD2. From germline, CDR1 is SGHAT and CDR2 FQNNGV. CDR3 length: 14 amino acids. Trimming at V came to 3 bases and at J to 7 bases, leaving 7 bases not matched to a gene. The CDR3 loop reads CASSFFGLAKEQYF. DNA for the CDR3: TGTGCCAGCAGCTTTTTCGGACTAGCGAAAGAGCAGTACTTC.

This clonotype showed up many times. The chain combines TRBV28 with TRBJ1-4; D might be TRBD1 (5 bases). Trimming left V 4 bases short and J 8 bases short, with 17 bases between. The germline V gene encodes CDR1 MDHEN and CDR2 SYDVKM. This CDR3 region has 15 residues. CDR3 DNA sequence: TGTGCCAGCAGTTCCTCAGAAGGGGTAGGGGAAAAACTGTTTTTT. As protein: CASSSSEGVGEKLFF.

The chain has TRBV15 and TRBJ1-5; maybe TRBD1 (6 bases). The CDR3 consists of 15 residues. CDR1 LNHNV and CDR2 YYDKDF come from the germline V gene (reference sequence). V was pared by 5 bases and J by 4 bases, with 15 bases between. The CDR3, as DNA: TGTGCCACCAGCCTAGGACAGTTAGCGAATCAGCCCCAGCATTTT. Its protein is CATSLGQLANQPQHF.

The table lists this clonotype with many counts. DNA for the CDR3: TGCAGTGCTAGAGATCCTAGCGGGAGAGTAAAGACCCAGTACTTC. Protein product: CSARDPSGRVKTQYF. V gene TRBV20-1 combines with J gene TRBJ2-5; the match to TRBD2 covers 10 bases. This CDR3 contains 15 residues. Germline V lookup: CDR1 DFQATT, CDR2 SNEGSKA (reference sequence). Trimming removed 0 bases from V and 6 bases from J; junction bases left unmatched: 7.

The gene calls are TRBV3-1 and TRBJ2-4; 9 positions agree with TRBD2. V shed 5 bases and J 8 bases; nucleotides not matched to a gene: 7. Germline CDR1 and CDR2: LGHDT and YNNKEL (reference sequence). The CDR3 extends over 14 amino acids. In DNA, the CDR3 is TGTGCCAGCAGCGCTCTTAGCGGGAGTTACATTCAGTACTTC. Translating it yields CASSALSGSYIQYF.

This clonotype showed up just a few times. This chain joins TRBV18 and TRBJ2-5; 10 nucleotides align to TRBD1. CDR1 is KGHSH, CDR2 LQKENI, per germline. Unmatched junction bases numbered 2, after V lost 6 bases and J lost 4 bases. CDR3 length equals 13 residues. The CDR3, as DNA: TGTGCCAGCTCCGACAGGGGGCCAGAGACCCAGTACTTC. Its protein is CASSDRGPETQYF.

This rearrangement joins TRBV12-3 or TRBV12-4 to TRBJ2-1; no definite D call. The CDR3 is 15 amino acids. Trimming left V 7 bases short and J 5 bases short, with 18 bases between. The CDR3 here is CASTPGGSTHNEQFF. CDR3 DNA: TGTGCCAGCACCCCGGGTGGCTCTACACACAATGAGCAGTTCTTC.

CDR3 sequence: CASSGWLAGERSYEQYF. In DNA, the CDR3 is TGTGCCAGCAGTGGATGGCTAGCGGGGGAGAGATCCTACGAGCAGTACTTC. The J gene is TRBJ2-7, the V gene TRBV2; TRBD2 matches at 10 bases. Germline CDR1 is SNHLY and CDR2 is FYNNEI. The CDR3 has 17 residues. J gave up 1 base and V 4 bases, and 10 bases lay outside the gene matches.

This clonotype was counted ten times or more. The chain uses TRBV28 and TRBJ2-2, with 9 bases aligning to TRBD2. This CDR3 region has 14 residues. The germline V gene encodes CDR1 MDHEN and CDR2 SYDVKM. The junction had 6 bases not matched to a gene; V was cut back by 7 bases and J by 6 bases. The CDR3 DNA reads as TGTGCCAGCACCCCCGGCGGGGGGGCCGGGGAGCTGTTTTTT. The encoded protein is CASTPGGGAGELFF.

The gene calls are TRBV7-2 and TRBJ1-6; TRBD1 matches at 7 bases. Germline trimming cut 1 base from V and 10 bases from J; bases unmatched to any gene: 7. The CDR3 is 15 amino acids. CDR1 is SGHTA, CDR2 FQGNSA, per germline. DNA of the CDR3: TGTGCCAGCAGCTTAGGGCAGGGGGGATACTCACCCCTCCACTTT. This gives the protein CASSLGQGGYSPLHF.

This clonotype was observed at least ten times. This sequence joins TRBV12-3 or TRBV12-4 and TRBJ2-7; maybe TRBD2 (5 bases). The CDR3 consists of 16 residues. V was clipped by 5 bases and J by 5 bases, with 22 bases between them. The DNA for the CDR3 is TGTGCCAGCAGTGCCACCTTACTAGGATTCATGGACGAGCAGTACTTC. It translates to CASSATLLGFMDEQYF.

A note on this clonotype: A junction end diverges from the germline sequence, so it may reflect a read error. This rearrangement joins TRBV2 to TRBJ2-1; 10 nucleotides align to TRBD2. CDR3 length: 14 amino acids. Germline lookup yields CDR1 SNHLY and CDR2 FYNNEI. The CDR3 is CASREGTSVNEQFF. The CDR3 nucleotides read TGTGCCAGCAGGGAAGGGACTAGCGTCAATGAGCAGTTCTTC.

This clonotype was observed a handful of times. The V and J genes are TRBV19 and TRBJ1-2; D call uncertain. Germline V CDR1 and CDR2: LNHDA, SQIVND (reference sequence). This CDR3 has 16 amino acids. V was pared by 9 bases and J by 1 base, with 21 bases between. This chain's CDR3 is CASRRRPEVDNYGYTF. The CDR3 DNA is TGTGCCAGCAGAAGACGGCCGGAGGTGGATAACTATGGCTACACCTTC.

About this clonotype itself: A much larger clonotype is one base distant, so this may be a read error. This chain links TRBV6-2 or TRBV6-3 with TRBJ1-2; D possibly corresponds to TRBD1 (6 bases). V lost 6 bases, J lost 3 bases, and 17 bases lay in between. CDR3 length equals 15 residues. Germline lookup yields CDR1 MNHEY and CDR2 SVGEGT. The CDR3 region is CASRRGIGLHYGYTF. CDR3 nucleotides: TGTGCCAGCAGGAGGGGGATAGGGCTTCACTATGGCTACACCTTC.

This clonotype was counted at least ten times. The chain uses TRBV2 and TRBJ2-5, with a weak D call TRBD1 (6 bases). CDR1 SNHLY and CDR2 FYNNEI come from the germline V gene. The V end lost 5 bases, the J end lost 2 bases, and 12 bases lay between the germline ends. This CDR3 is 14 amino acids long. CDR3 bases: TGTGCCAGCAGTAGAGGACAGTTACAAGAGACCCAGTACTTC. It codes for CASSRGQLQETQYF. Supplemented by reference TRBV2 and TRBJ2-5, the full variable domain reads EPEVTQTPSHQVTQMGQEVILRCVPISNHLYFYWYRQILGQKVEFLVSFYNNEISEKSEIFDDQFSVERPDGSNFTLKIRSTKLEDSAMYFCASSRGQLQETQYFGPGTRLLVL.

This clonotype was observed a handful of times. The J gene is TRBJ2-7, the V gene TRBV9; 8 bases are shared with TRBD2. V shed 0 bases and J 7 bases; nucleotides not matched to a gene: 15. There are 17 residues in the CDR3. From germline, CDR1 is SGDLS and CDR2 YYNGEE. The CDR3 reads CASSVGGDRLALGEQYF. CDR3 sequence (DNA): TGTGCCAGCAGCGTAGGAGGAGATCGACTAGCGTTAGGGGAGCAGTACTTC.

Comments on this clonotype: A much larger clone lies one base from this, so it may be a read error. The chain combines TRBV25-1 with TRBJ1-1; 7 nucleotides align to TRBD1. V dropped 4 bases and J dropped 5; count of bases not matched to a gene: 10. Germline V gene sequence: CDR1 MGHDK, CDR2 SYGVNS. This CDR3 is built from 15 residues. CDR3 loop: CASSGTLQDRTEAFF. The CDR3 DNA reads as TGTGCCAGCAGTGGAACACTACAGGACAGGACTGAAGCTTTCTTT.

The genes are TRBV7-3 and TRBJ2-1, with 14 bases that match TRBD2. Germline CDR1 SGHTA, CDR2 FQGTGA. V lost 5 bases, J lost 8 bases, and 5 bases stayed unmatched. The CDR3 is made up of 15 amino acids. CDR3 sequence (DNA): TGTGCCAGCAGCGTGACTAGCGGGAGGGGGGATGAGCAGTTCTTC. It translates to CASSVTSGRGDEQFF.

The chain employs TRBV29-1 and TRBJ1-2; 9 bases match TRBD1. Germline assignment: CDR1 SQVTM and CDR2 ANQGSEA. This CDR3 spans 13 amino acids. V was clipped by 7 bases and J by 7 bases; unmatched bases: 10. The CDR3 sequence: CSGGDGTGPGYTF. The CDR3 DNA reads TGCAGCGGGGGGGACGGGACAGGGCCTGGCTACACCTTC.

As for this clonotype: One base away lies a much larger clone, so this may be a sequencing read error. The V gene is TRBV9, the J gene TRBJ1-1, with a possible D match to TRBD1 (6 bases). V was cut by 2 bases and J by 1 base, with 9 bases left in between. There are 14 residues in the CDR3. Germline V gene data show CDR1 as SGDLS and CDR2 as YYNGEE. In nucleotides, the CDR3 is TGTGCCAGCAGCGTCGGGGGCCCGAACACTGAAGCTTTCTTT. Its protein is CASSVGGPNTEAFF.

This clonotype was found a few times. This rearrangement joins TRBV7-8 to TRBJ2-7, with 7 bases matching TRBD1. The CDR3 spans 14 residues. Germline values: CDR1 SGHVS, CDR2 FQNEAQ. The trim removed 5 bases at V and 5 bases at J, leaving 9 bases unmatched. The CDR3, as DNA: TGTGCCAGCAGCCCTAACGACAGGGCAAACGAGCAGTACTTC. Amino acid sequence: CASSPNDRANEQYF.

This clonotype appeared many times. V gene TRBV28 combines with J gene TRBJ1-5; perhaps TRBD1 as D (5 bases). The CDR3 runs 15 residues. CDR1 MDHEN and CDR2 SYDVKM come from the germline V gene. The germline V and J ends were trimmed by 7 bases and 6 bases, with 19 bases remaining between them. This chain's CDR3 is CASTFRQGNSQPQHF. CDR3 DNA sequence: TGTGCCAGCACCTTCCGGCAGGGTAATAGTCAGCCCCAGCATTTT. The full variable domain, with the rest looked up from reference TRBV28 and TRBJ1-5, is DVKVTQSSRYLVKRTGEKVFLECVQDMDHENMFWYRQDPGLGLRLIYFSYDVKMKEKGDIPEGYSVSREKKERFSLILESASTNQTSMYLCASTFRQGNSQPQHFGDGTRLSIL.